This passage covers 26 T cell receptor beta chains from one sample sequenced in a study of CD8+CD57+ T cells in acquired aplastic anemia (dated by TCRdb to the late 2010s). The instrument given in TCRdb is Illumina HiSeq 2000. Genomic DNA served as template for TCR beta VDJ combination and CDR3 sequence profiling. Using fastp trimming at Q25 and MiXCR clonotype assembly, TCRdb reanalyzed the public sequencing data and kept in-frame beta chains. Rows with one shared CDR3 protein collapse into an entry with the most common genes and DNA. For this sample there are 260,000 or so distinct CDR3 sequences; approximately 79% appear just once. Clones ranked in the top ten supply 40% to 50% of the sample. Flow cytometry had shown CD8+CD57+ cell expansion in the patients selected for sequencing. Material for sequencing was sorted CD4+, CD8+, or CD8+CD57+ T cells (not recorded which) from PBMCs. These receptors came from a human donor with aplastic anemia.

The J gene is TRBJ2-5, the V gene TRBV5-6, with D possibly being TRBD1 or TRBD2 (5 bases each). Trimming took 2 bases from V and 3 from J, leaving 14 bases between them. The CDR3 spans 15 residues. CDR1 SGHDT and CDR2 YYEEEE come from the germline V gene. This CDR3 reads CASSFSGAEEETQYF. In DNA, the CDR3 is TGTGCCAGCAGCTTCAGTGGGGCGGAGGAAGAGACCCAGTACTTC.

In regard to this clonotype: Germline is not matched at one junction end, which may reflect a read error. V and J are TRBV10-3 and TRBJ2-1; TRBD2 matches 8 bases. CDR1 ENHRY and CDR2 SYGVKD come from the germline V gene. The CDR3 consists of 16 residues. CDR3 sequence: CAISEAGGEQHNEKLF. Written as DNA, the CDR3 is TGTGCCATCAGTGAGGCGGGAGGAGAACAACATAATGAAAAGTTGTTC.

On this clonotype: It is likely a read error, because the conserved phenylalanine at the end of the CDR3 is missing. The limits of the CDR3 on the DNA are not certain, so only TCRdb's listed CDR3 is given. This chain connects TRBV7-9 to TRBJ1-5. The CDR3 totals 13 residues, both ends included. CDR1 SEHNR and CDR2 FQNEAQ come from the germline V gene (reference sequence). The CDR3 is CASSYSDTQYLGP.

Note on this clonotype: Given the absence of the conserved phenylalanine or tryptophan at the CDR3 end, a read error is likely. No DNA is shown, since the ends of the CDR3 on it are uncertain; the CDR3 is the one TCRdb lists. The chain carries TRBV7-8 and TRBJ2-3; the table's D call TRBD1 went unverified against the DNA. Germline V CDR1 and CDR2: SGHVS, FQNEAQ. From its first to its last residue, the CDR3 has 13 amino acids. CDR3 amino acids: CASSVHPAGTALS.

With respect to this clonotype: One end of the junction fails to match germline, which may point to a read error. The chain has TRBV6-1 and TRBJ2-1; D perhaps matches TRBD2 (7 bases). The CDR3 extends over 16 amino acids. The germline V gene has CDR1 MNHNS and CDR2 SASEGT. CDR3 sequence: CASKQEKDGGAAVQFF. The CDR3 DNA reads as TGCGCCAGCAAGCAAGAAAAGGATGGGGGGGCCGCGGTGCAGTTCTTC.

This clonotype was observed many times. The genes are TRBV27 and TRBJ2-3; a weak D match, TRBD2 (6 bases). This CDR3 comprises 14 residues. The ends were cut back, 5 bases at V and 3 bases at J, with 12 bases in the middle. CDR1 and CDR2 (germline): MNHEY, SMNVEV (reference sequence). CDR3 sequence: CASSVPGLTDTQYF. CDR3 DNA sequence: TGTGCCAGCAGTGTACCGGGACTGACAGATACGCAGTATTTT.

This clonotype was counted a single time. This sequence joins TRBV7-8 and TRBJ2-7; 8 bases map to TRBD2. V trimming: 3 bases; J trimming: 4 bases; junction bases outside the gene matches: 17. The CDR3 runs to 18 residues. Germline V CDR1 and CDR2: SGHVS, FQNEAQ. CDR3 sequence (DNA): TGTGCCAGCAGCTTTGCGGGAGGCGCCGCTGCGCAGTATTACGAGCAGTACGTC. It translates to CASSFAGGAAAQYYEQYV.

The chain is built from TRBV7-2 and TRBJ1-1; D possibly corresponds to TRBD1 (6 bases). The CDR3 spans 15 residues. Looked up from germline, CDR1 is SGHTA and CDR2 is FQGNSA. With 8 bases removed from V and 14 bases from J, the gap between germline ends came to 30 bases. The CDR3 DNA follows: TGTGCCAGCGGCGAAGATCTAGCAGGGGACTCTGGAGAATTCTTT. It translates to CASGEDLAGDSGEFF.

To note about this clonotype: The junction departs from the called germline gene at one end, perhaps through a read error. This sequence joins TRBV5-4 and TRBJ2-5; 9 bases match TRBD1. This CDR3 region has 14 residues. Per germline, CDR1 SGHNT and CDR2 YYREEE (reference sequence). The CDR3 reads CATSMGQGQETQYF. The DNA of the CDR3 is TGTGCCACCAGCATGGGACAGGGCCAAGAGACCCAGTACTTC.

The DNA for the CDR3 is TGTGCCAGCAGCGTTTCTAGCGCGGGGCTCTACGAGCAGTACTTC. The encoded protein is CASSVSSAGLYEQYF. V and J are TRBV7-8 and TRBJ2-7; possibly TRBD2 for D (6 bases). The germline V gene encodes CDR1 SGHVS and CDR2 FQNEAQ. V was clipped by 5 bases and J by 3 bases, with 17 bases between them. CDR3 length equals 15 residues. Using reference TRBV7-8 and TRBJ2-7 for the parts outside the CDR3, the full variable domain is GAGVSQSPRYKVAKRGQDVALRCDPISGHVSLFWYQQALGQGPEFLTYFQNEAQLDKSGLPSDRFFAERPEGSVSTLKIQRTQQEDSAVYLCASSVSSAGLYEQYFGPGTRLTVT.

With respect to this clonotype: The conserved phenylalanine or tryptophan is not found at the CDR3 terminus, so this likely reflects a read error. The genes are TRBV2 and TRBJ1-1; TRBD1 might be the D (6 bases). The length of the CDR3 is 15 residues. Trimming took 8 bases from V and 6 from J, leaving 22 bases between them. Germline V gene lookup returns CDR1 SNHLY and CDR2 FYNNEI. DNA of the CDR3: TGTGCCAGCGGCGCGGGGGGCGCGGTTGCGCCTGAAGCTTTCCTT. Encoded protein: CASGAGGAVAPEAFL.

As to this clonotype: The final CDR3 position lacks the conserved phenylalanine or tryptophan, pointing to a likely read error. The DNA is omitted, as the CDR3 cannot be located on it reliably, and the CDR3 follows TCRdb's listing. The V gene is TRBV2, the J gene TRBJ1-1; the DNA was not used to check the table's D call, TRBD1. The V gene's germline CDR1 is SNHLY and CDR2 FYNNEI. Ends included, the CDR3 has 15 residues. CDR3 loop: CASGDEGTDTQYAVL.

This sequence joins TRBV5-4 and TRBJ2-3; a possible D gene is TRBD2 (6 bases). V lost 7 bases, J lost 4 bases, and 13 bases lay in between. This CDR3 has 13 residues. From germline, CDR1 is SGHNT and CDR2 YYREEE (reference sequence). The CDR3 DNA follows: TGTGCCAGCGGCTACGGGAGCGCAGATACGCAGTATTTT. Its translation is CASGYGSADTQYF.

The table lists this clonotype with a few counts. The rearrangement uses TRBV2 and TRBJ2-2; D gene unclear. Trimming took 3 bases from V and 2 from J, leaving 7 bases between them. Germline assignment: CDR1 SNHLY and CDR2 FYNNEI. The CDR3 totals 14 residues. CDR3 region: CASSENSNTGELFF. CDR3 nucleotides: TGTGCCAGCAGTGAGAACTCCAACACCGGGGAGCTGTTTTTT.

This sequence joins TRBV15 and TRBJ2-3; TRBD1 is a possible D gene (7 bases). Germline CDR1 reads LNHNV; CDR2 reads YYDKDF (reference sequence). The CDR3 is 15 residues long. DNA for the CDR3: TGTGTCAGCAGCAGAGGGGGGACAGCCACAGATACGCAGTATTTT. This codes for CVSSRGGTATDTQYF. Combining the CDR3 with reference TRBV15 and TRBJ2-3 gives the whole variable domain DAMVIQNPRYQVTQFGKPVTLSCSQTLNHNVMYWYQQKSSQAPKLLFHYYDKDFNNEADTPDNFQSRRPNTSFCFLDIRSPGLGDTAMYLCVSSRGGTATDTQYFGPGTRLTVL.

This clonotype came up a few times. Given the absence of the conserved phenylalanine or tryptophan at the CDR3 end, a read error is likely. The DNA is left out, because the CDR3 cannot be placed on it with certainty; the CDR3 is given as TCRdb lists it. The CDR3: CASSLAHGTKDTH. The chain carries TRBV7-6 and TRBJ1-2; the table's D call of TRBD1 was not tested on the DNA. The CDR3 is 13 residues long, ends included. Germline V gives CDR1 SGHVS, CDR2 FNYEAQ.

The DNA of the CDR3 is TGTGCCAGCAGCTTGCCTAGCGGGAGCGGAGGTACGCAGCAGTTCTTC. It codes for CASSLPSGSGGTQQFF. The J gene is TRBJ2-1, the V gene TRBV7-2; TRBD2 matches 10 bases. Germline CDR1 SGHTA, CDR2 FQGNSA. The CDR3 has 16 amino acids. V lost 3 bases, J lost 11 bases, and 13 bases stayed unmatched. Supplemented by reference TRBV7-2 and TRBJ2-1, the full variable domain reads GAGVSQSPSNKVTEKGKDVELRCDPISGHTALYWYRQSLGQGLEFLIYFQGNSAPDKSGLPSDRFSAERTGGSVSTLTIQRTQQEDSAVYLCASSLPSGSGGTQQFFGPGTRLTVL.

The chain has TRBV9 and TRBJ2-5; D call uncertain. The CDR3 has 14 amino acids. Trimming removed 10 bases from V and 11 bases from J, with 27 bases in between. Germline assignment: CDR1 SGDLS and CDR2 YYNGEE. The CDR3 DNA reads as TGTGCCTACGAGGTATCGGCGAACTCCTACACTCAGTACTTC. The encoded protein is CAYEVSANSYTQYF.

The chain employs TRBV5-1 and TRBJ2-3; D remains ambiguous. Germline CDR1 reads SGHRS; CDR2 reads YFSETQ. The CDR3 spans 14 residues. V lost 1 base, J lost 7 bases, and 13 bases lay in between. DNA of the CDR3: TGCGCCAGCAGCTTGTTGGCGAATGAGCATACGCAGTATTTT. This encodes CASSLLANEHTQYF.

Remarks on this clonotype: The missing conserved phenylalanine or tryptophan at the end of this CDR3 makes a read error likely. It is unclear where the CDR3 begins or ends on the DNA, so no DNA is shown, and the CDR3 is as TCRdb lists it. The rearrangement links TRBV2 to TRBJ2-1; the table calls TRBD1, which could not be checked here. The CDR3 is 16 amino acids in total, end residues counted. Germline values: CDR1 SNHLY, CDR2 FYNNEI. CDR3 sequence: CASSELEPLRYEQYFV.

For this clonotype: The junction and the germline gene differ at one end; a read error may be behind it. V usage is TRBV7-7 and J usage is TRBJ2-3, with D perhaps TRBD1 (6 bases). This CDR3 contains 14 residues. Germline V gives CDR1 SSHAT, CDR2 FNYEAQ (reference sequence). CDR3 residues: CASSRTVATNEKLF. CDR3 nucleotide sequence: TGTGCCAGCAGTCGGACAGTAGCAACTAATGAAAAACTGTTT.

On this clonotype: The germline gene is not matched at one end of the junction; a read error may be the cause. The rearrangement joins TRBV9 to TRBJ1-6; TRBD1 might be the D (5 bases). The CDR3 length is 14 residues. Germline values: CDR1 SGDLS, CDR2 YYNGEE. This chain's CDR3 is CASSSGSDKQPLDF. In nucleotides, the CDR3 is TGTGCCAGCAGCTCAGGGTCAGATAAGCAACCTCTTGACTTT. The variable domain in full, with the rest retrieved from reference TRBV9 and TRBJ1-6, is DSGVTQTPKHLITATGQRVTLRCSPRSGDLSVYWYQQSLDQGLQFLIQYYNGEERAKGNILERFSAQQFPDLHSELNLSSLELGDSALYFCASSSGSDKQPLDFGNGTRLTVT.

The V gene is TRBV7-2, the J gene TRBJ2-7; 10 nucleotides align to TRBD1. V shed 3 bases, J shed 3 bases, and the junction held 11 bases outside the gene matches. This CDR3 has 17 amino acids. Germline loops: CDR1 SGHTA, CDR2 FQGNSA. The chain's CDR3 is CASSLTGGAGYGYEQYF. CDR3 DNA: TGTGCCAGCAGCTTGACAGGGGGCGCCGGCTATGGCTACGAGCAGTACTTC.

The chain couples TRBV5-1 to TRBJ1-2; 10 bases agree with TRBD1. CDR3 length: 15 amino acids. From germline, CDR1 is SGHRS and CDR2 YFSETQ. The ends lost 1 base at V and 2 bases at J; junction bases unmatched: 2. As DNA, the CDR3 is TGCGCCAGCAGCTTGTTGGGACAGGGGAACTATGGCTACACCTTC. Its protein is CASSLLGQGNYGYTF.

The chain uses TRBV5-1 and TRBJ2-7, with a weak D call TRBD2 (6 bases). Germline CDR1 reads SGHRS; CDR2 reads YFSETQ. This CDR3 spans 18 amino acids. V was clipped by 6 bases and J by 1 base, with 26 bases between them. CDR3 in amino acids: CASTLANTGEALSYEQYV. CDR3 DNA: TGCGCCAGCACCCTAGCGAACACCGGGGAAGCCCTTTCCTACGAGCAGTACGTC.

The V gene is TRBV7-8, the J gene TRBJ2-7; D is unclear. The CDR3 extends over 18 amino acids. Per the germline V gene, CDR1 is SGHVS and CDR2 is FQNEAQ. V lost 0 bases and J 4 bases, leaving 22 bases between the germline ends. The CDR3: CASSLAAGAATQSYEQYV. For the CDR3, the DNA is TGTGCCAGCAGCTTAGCGGCAGGCGCGGCTACGCAGTCTTACGAGCAGTACGTC.